This section outlines one T cell receptor beta chain sequence together with its context. These data are taken from a study of blood T cell repertoires in COVID-19. Study summary: The samples span acute and convalescent COVID-19 from the United States, Italy and Spain.

Losses at the gene ends were 4 bases for V and 4 bases for J; bases not matched to a gene: 7. Germline CDR1 is SGHDT and CDR2 is YYEEEE. There are 14 residues in the CDR3. This table comes from immunoSEQ multiplex PCR, and its TCRdb copy is limited to in-frame clones, with some not included. The sample contains roughly 13,000 clones, roughly nine tenths of which appear only once. The sample consisted of peripheral blood. V is TRBV5-6 and J is TRBJ1-1, with TRBD1 matching over 7 bases. This receptor was taken from a human donor in a cohort sampled during active COVID-19. The CDR3 DNA reads as TGTGCCAGCAGCGACGACAGGGAGTTCACTGAAGCTTTCTTT. It yields the protein CASSDDREFTEAFF.